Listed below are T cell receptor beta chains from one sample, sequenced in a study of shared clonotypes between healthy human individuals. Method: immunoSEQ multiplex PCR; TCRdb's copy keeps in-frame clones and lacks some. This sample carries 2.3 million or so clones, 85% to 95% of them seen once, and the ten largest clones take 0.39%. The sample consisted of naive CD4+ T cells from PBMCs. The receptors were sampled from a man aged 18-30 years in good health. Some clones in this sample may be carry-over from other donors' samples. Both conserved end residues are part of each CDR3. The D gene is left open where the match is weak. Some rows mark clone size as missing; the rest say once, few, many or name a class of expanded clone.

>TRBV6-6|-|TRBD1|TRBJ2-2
TGTGCCAGCAAGAACAGGGGGAACACCGGGGAGCTGTTTTTT
CASKNRGNTGELFF
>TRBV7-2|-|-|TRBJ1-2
TGTGCCAGCAGCTTAATACAGGGAGGTTATGGCTACACCTTC
CASSLIQGGYGYTF
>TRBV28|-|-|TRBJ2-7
TGTGCCAGCAGTACCACCGGAGCGGACTCTTCCTACGAGCAGTACTTC
CASSTTGADSSYEQYF
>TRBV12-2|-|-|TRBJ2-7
TGTGCAAGTCGCCAAATGGCGGGGGGAACGTACGAGCAGTACTTC
CASRQMAGGTYEQYF
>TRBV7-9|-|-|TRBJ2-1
TGTGCCAGCAGCCAAAATCTGGCGGGGCACAATGAGCAGTTCTTC
CASSQNLAGHNEQFF
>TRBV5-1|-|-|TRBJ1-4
TGCGCCAGCAGCTTGTTAAGCTCCCCCCCGGGGGAAAAACTGTTTTTT
CASSLLSSPPGEKLFF
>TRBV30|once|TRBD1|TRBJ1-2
TGTGCCTGGAAGATGACAGGGGGCGCGACCTGGGCCTATGGCTACACCTTC
CAWKMTGGATWAYGYTF
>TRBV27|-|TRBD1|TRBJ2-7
TGTGCCAGCAGTTTATGTATCCTTAAGCACAGGGGACCAAACTACGAGCAGTACTTC
CASSLCILKHRGPNYEQYF
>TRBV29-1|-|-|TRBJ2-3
TGCAGCGTTGCTACCGGTACTAGCACAGATACGCAGTATTTT
CSVATGTSTDTQYF
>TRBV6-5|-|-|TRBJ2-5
TGTGCCAGCAGTCGCATATACCAAGAGACCCAGTACTTC
CASSRIYQETQYF
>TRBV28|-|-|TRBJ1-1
TGTGCCAGCAGTTTGCCCACAAATAGCGGCACTGAAGCTTTCTTT
CASSLPTNSGTEAFF
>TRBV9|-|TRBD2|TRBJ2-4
TGTGCCAGCAGTGATAGCGGGTTAGCCAAAAACATTCAGTACTTC
CASSDSGLAKNIQYF
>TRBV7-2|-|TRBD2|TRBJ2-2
TGTGCCAGCAGCTTAGAGTTGCGGGAGGCCGGGGAGCTGTTTTTT
CASSLELREAGELFF
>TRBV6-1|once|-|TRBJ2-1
TGTGCCAGCAGGAGACTAGTTAATGAGCAGTTCTTC
CASRRLVNEQFF
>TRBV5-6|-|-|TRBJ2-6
TGTGCCAGCAGCTTCGGGATGGGATCTGGGGCCAACGTCCTGACTTTC
CASSFGMGSGANVLTF
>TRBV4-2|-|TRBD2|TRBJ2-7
TGTGCCAGCAGCTCCCAGCGGGGCCCCTACGAGCAGTACTTC
CASSSQRGPYEQYF
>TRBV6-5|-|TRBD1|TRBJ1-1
TGTGCCAGCAGTCGGGACAGGGTGGGTTGGACTGAAGCTTTCTTT
CASSRDRVGWTEAFF
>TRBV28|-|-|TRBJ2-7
TGTGCCAGCAGTCGCGACTACGAGCAGTACTTC
CASSRDYEQYF
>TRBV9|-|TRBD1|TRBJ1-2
TGTGCCAGCAGCGGAGGCCGGGACAGGGGGCGCTGGTATGGCTACACCTTC
CASSGGRDRGRWYGYTF
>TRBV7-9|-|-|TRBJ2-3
TGTGCCAGCAGCCCCCAGCACGATACGCAGTATTTT
CASSPQHDTQYF
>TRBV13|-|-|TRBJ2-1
TGTGCCAGCAGCCTCCGGGCGAGCTCCTACAATGAGCAGTTCTTC
CASSLRASSYNEQFF
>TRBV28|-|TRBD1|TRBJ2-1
TGTGCCAGCAGCCTGACAGGGGTCAATGAGCAGTTCTTC
CASSLTGVNEQFF
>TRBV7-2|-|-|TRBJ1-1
TGTGCCAGCAGCTTAGGTCCCCCCAACACTGAAGCTTTCTTT
CASSLGPPNTEAFF
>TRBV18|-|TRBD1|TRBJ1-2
TGTGCCAGCTCACCACCTATAAGGACAGGGGCGGATGGCTACACCTTC
CASSPPIRTGADGYTF
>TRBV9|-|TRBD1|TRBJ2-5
TGTGCCAGCAGCGCCCGGGGACAGGGGGGAGAGACCCAGTACTTC
CASSARGQGGETQYF
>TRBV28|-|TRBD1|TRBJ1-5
TGTGCCAGCAGGAGGTCAGGGGGTAATCAGCCCCAGCATTTT
CASRRSGGNQPQHF
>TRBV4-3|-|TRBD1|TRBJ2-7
TGCGCCAGCAGCCATTCCCCGGGACAGGGTTACGAGCAGTACTTC
CASSHSPGQGYEQYF
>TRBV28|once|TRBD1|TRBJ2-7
TGTGCCAGCAGTCCCCATCGACAGGGAAGTACCGAGCAGTACTTC
CASSPHRQGSTEQYF
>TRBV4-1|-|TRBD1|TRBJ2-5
TGCGCCAGCAGCCAGACGGGACAGAGAATTCAAGAGACCCAGTACTTC
CASSQTGQRIQETQYF
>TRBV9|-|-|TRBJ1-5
TGTGCCAGCAGCGCCTTTGACACACCGCCCCAGCATTTT
CASSAFDTPPQHF
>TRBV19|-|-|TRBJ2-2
TGTGCCAGTAGTATGGCGGGCAGGGGAACCAGGGACACCGGGGAGCTGTTTTTT
CASSMAGRGTRDTGELFF
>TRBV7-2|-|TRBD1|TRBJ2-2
TGTGCCAGCAGCTTATCCGGGACAGCTACGCCCGGGGAGCTGTTTTTT
CASSLSGTATPGELFF
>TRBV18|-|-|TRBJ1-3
TGTGCCAGCTCACCATTTGACGGCGTGTCAGGAAACACCATATATTTT
CASSPFDGVSGNTIYF
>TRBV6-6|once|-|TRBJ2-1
TGTGCCAGCAGTTATTCCCGGGGCTCCTACAATGAGCAGTTCTTC
CASSYSRGSYNEQFF
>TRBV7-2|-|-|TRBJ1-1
TGTGCCAGCAGCATTCCCGGGGGGCCTGAAGCTTTCTTT
CASSIPGGPEAFF
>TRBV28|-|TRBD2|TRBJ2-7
TGTGCCAGCAGCACTCTACTACGGACTAGCGGTCTGGGGGAGCAGTACTTC
CASSTLLRTSGLGEQYF
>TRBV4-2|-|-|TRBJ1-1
TGTGCCAGCAAGGTGCGGGTGAACACTGAAGCTTTCTTT
CASKVRVNTEAFF
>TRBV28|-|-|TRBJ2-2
TGTGCCAGCAGCCACCCGACAGGTTTGTCCACCGGGGAGCTGTTTTTT
CASSHPTGLSTGELFF
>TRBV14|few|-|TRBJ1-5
TGTGCCAGCAGCCAAGATGGTATGCAGCCCCAGCATTTT
CASSQDGMQPQHF